These T cell receptor beta chains were read from a single sample in a study of CD8 T cells in Susac syndrome. TCRdb fed the immunoSEQ multiplex PCR reads into MiXCR, producing one record per CDR3 protein. This sample has some 250,000 distinct CDR3 sequences, with 90% to 97% found just once. Source material: CD4+ T cells from PBMCs. Receptor source: a human donor with Susac syndrome. Each CDR3 is given with its conserved first and last residue. A D gene is named only where the DNA matches it firmly. Clone size appears in some rows only: once, few, many, or a class for an expanded clone.

>NA|NA|TRBV9|TRBJ1-1
TGTGCCAGCGCAACGAGGGCCACCTCGAACACTGAAGCTTTCTTT
CASATRATSNTEAFF
>TRBD2|NA|TRBV3-1|TRBJ2-3
TGTGCCAGCAGCCAAGCTCGACTAGCGGGTACAGATACGCAGTATTTT
CASSQARLAGTDTQYF
>TRBD1|NA|TRBV27|TRBJ1-1
TGTGCCAGCAGTCGACCCCGGGACAGCTCCATGAACACTGAAGCTTTCTTT
CASSRPRDSSMNTEAFF
>NA|NA|TRBV4-2|TRBJ1-1
TGTGCCAGCAGCCAAGGGCAAGGGGGGGGAACTGAAGCTTTCTTT
CASSQGQGGGTEAFF
>NA|NA|TRBV7-9|TRBJ1-2
TGTGCCAGCAGCCACTACGGGGGAAACTATGGCTACACCTTC
CASSHYGGNYGYTF
>NA|NA|TRBV20-1|TRBJ2-1
TGCAGTAGCCCTTCGACGTTACTGACTACAAACTACAATGAGCAGTTCTTC
CSSPSTLLTTNYNEQFF
>NA|NA|TRBV24-1|TRBJ2-5
TGTGCCACCAGTGAAGAATGGTTAGGGGAGACCCAGTACTTC
CATSEEWLGETQYF
>NA|NA|TRBV3-1|TRBJ1-1
TGTGCCAGCAGCCTGGGACGGTACACTGAAGCTTTCTTT
CASSLGRYTEAFF
>TRBD1|once|TRBV20-1|TRBJ2-5
TGCAGTGCCCTGGGGCAGGGGGCGCGGAAGACCCAGTACTTC
CSALGQGARKTQYF
>NA|NA|TRBV7-3|TRBJ1-2
TGTGCCAGCACCGGACAGCCAGGGGAAGCTTATGGCTACACCTTC
CASTGQPGEAYGYTF
>NA|NA|TRBV19|TRBJ2-5
TGTGCCAGTAAACCAGCGATGACCGTGGGAGAGACCCAGTACTTC
CASKPAMTVGETQYF
>NA|NA|TRBV28|TRBJ2-7
TGTGCCAGCAGTCCATTACTAGGCCTCTACGAGCAGTACTTC
CASSPLLGLYEQYF
>TRBD1|NA|TRBV27|TRBJ1-2
TGTGCCAGCAGTCGGGACAGGTCTAACTATGGCTACACCTTC
CASSRDRSNYGYTF
>NA|NA|TRBV3-1|TRBJ1-1
TGTGCCAGCAGCCATAGACGTTCTAACACTGAAGCTTTCTTT
CASSHRRSNTEAFF
>NA|NA|TRBV19|TRBJ1-2
TGTGCCAGTACCGAATCCAGGGTTGGCTATGGCTACACCTTC
CASTESRVGYGYTF
>NA|NA|TRBV7-3|TRBJ1-4
TGTGCCAGCAGCTTACTTCGGGGGGAAAAACTGTTTTTT
CASSLLRGEKLFF
>TRBD2|NA|TRBV13|TRBJ2-5
TGTGCCAGCAGCTACGGACTAGCGGAGACCCAGTACTTC
CASSYGLAETQYF
>NA|NA|TRBV9|TRBJ2-5
TGTGCCAGCAGCACACTCCGGGACTACCAAGAGACCCAGTACTTC
CASSTLRDYQETQYF
>NA|NA|TRBV6-5|TRBJ1-1
TGTGCCAGCAGCCGGGGACACTCGAACACTGAAGCTTTCTTT
CASSRGHSNTEAFF
>TRBD2|NA|TRBV5-6|TRBJ2-1
TGTGCCAGCAACTTAGCGGGAGGAAATGAGCAGTTCTTC
CASNLAGGNEQFF
>TRBD1|NA|TRBV5-1|TRBJ2-7
TGCGCCAGCAGCGGATCCGGGACAGGGGCCTACGAGCAGTACTTC
CASSGSGTGAYEQYF
>TRBD2|NA|TRBV3-1|TRBJ2-3
TGTGCCAGCAGCCCTCGGACTAGCGGGACCACAGATACGCAGTATTTT
CASSPRTSGTTDTQYF
>NA|NA|TRBV5-4|TRBJ2-3
TGTGCCAGCAGCCTACGGATGGAGGATACGCAGTATTTT
CASSLRMEDTQYF
>TRBD1|NA|TRBV20-1|TRBJ2-3
TGCAGTGCCCGGGACAGGACCCAAACAGATACGCAGTATTTT
CSARDRTQTDTQYF
>NA|NA|TRBV5-1|TRBJ2-1
TGCGCCAGCAGCTTGGGGTTCAATGAGCAGTTCTTC
CASSLGFNEQFF
>NA|NA|TRBV20-1|TRBJ1-2
TGCAGTGCGGCAGGGCCGGCTAACTATGGCTACACCTTC
CSAAGPANYGYTF
>TRBD1|NA|TRBV12-3/TRBV12-4|TRBJ1-2
TGTGCCAGCACCTCAGGGGGGGCGCGGCATGGCTACACCTTC
CASTSGGARHGYTF
>TRBD1|NA|TRBV4-1|TRBJ1-5
TGCGCCAGCAGCCGCGGACAGGGTTCGTTACAGCCCCAGCATTTT
CASSRGQGSLQPQHF
>TRBD1|NA|TRBV7-2|TRBJ1-2
TGTGCCAGCAGCTTAAACCCGACAGGGGGGTATGGCTACACCTTC
CASSLNPTGGYGYTF
>TRBD1|NA|TRBV5-1|TRBJ1-4
TGCGCCAGCAGCGACAAAGGGGGCATTAAACGGAATGAAAAACTGTTTTTT
CASSDKGGIKRNEKLFF
>TRBD1|NA|TRBV20-1|TRBJ2-2
TGCAGTGCTAGGGGGACAGAGATGAACACCGGGGAGCTGTTTTTT
CSARGTEMNTGELFF
>NA|few|TRBV27|TRBJ2-7
TGTGCCAGCAGTCCCGGGCTACCCTACGAGCAGTACTTC
CASSPGLPYEQYF
>NA|NA|TRBV27|TRBJ2-5
TGTGCCAGCAGTCCCTCCACAAGGACCCAGTACTTC
CASSPSTRTQYF
>TRBD2|NA|TRBV14|TRBJ2-1
TGTGCCAGCAGCCAAGGTAGCGGGATCTACAATGAGCAGTTCTTC
CASSQGSGIYNEQFF
>TRBD2|NA|TRBV3-1|TRBJ2-1
TGTGCCAGCAGCCAACTAGCGGGAGTTGGCAATGAGCAGTTCTTC
CASSQLAGVGNEQFF
>NA|NA|TRBV4-1|TRBJ1-4
TGCGCCAGCAGCCATGACCCGGGACTGAAGCCATTT
CASSHDPGLKPF
>NA|NA|TRBV18|TRBJ1-5
TGTGCCAGCTCACCAGCTAGCAATCAGCCCCAGCATTTT
CASSPASNQPQHF
>TRBD1|NA|TRBV4-2|TRBJ1-2
TGTGCCAGCAGCCCCGGGACAGGGGGCGCGAGGGATCATGGCTACACCTTC
CASSPGTGGARDHGYTF
>NA|once|TRBV6-5|TRBJ2-5
TGTGCCAGCCAAAATCACAACCTGCAAGAGACCCAGTACTTC
CASQNHNLQETQYF
>NA|NA|TRBV29-1|TRBJ2-7
TGCAGCGCCTCCGGGGGAAGGGGCTGGGAGCAGTACTTC
CSASGGRGWEQYF
>NA|once|TRBV7-9|TRBJ1-1
TGTGCCAGCAGCCCGACAAACGGGGGCACTGAAGCTTTCTTT
CASSPTNGGTEAFF
>TRBD2|NA|TRBV11-3|TRBJ2-7
TGTGCCAGCAGCACTAGCGGGAGGTGGTCCTACGAGCAGTACTTC
CASSTSGRWSYEQYF